The sequence of this TCR beta chain was determined in a study of T cell responses to AZD1222 COVID-19 vaccine. Study context: Pooling was applied to second doses at about 4 or about 12 weeks. Study-wide points: No day 14 peak samples; only post-peak repertoires were characterized. It should be noted that donors were predominantly white British and more often female, and clonal diversity was possibly underestimated.

The data were produced by immunoSEQ multiplex PCR, yet TCRdb's version contains in-frame clones alone and is incomplete. The sample records roughly 260,000 clones, approximately 93% being singletons. The CDR3 spans 14 residues. CDR1 ENHRY and CDR2 SYGVKD come from the germline V gene. Deletions cut 4 bases from V and 4 bases from J, with 14 bases between. This clone was seen more than once but under ten times. The antigen is not known. This chain connects TRBV10-3 to TRBJ2-7; D not certain. This TCR was sampled from an adult in good health. Source: peripheral blood, taken on day 0 of AZD1222 vaccination. CDR3 sequence: CAISVEPEIYEQYF. Written as DNA, the CDR3 is TGTGCCATCAGTGTCGAGCCAGAGATTTACGAGCAGTACTTC.